This T cell receptor (beta chain) was found in a study of early T cells in non-severe SARS-CoV-2 infection. Study at large: Chains were unpaired, as sequencing was done on bulk RNA from unsorted whole blood.

Study results and caveats: Matches to VDJdb favored anti-spike CD8 responses and missed private and CD4 specificities.

In its sample, this clonotype was seen many times. As yet, its antigen is unknown. Attachment of unique molecular identifiers to individual cDNA molecules was performed. One entry per CDR3 protein, called by TCRdb with MiXCR from the 5' RACE reads. The sample shows 70,000 to 95,000 distinct CDR3 sequences, 14% to 15% of them seen only once. The CDR3 runs to 15 residues. Between the trimmed V and J ends, which lost 4 bases and 6 bases, there was a span of 17 bases. Germline V gene lookup returns CDR1 SEHNR and CDR2 FQNEAQ (reference sequence). Sequencing was performed on whole blood. The chain combines TRBV7-9 with TRBJ2-3; D call uncertain. The sequence was obtained from an adult who was a healthcare worker with PCR-confirmed SARS-CoV-2 infection or an uninfected control (not recorded which). The CDR3 reads CASSSRPLAGDTQYF. Here the CDR3 DNA reads TGTGCCAGCAGCTCCCGCCCCCTGGCCGGGGATACGCAGTATTTT.